Listed below are T cell receptor beta chains from one sample, sequenced in a study of tumor and adjacent non-tumor tissue in lung cancer. TCRdb re-analysed the multiplex PCR reads in MiXCR, keeping a single row per CDR3 protein. The sample has about 43,000 distinct CDR3 sequences, 60% seen once. The material sequenced was distant non-tumor lung tissue. The receptor source for this set is a middle-aged man with non-small cell lung cancer. The CDR3 runs from the conserved cysteine through the conserved F or W. Fields, in order: J gene, V gene, CDR3 protein.

J: TRBJ2-3; V: TRBV7-9; CDR3: CASSLGLAPTDTQYF
J: TRBJ1-2; V: TRBV30; CDR3: CAWRTGICGYTF
J: TRBJ2-5; V: TRBV12-3/TRBV12-4; CDR3: CAYRRDLETQYF
J: TRBJ1-1; V: TRBV28; CDR3: CASTGNTEAFF
J: TRBJ2-7; V: TRBV29-1; CDR3: CSLERLVRREMTEQYF
J: TRBJ2-1; V: TRBV12-5; CDR3: CVSAPSGGAEQFF
J: TRBJ1-5; V: TRBV24-1; CDR3: CATGGTGGFNQPQHF
J: NA; V: TRBV10-3; CDR3: CAASRTIDSNQPQYF
J: TRBJ2-1; V: TRBV7-9; CDR3: CASSLNGLAGDYEQFF
J: TRBJ2-4; V: TRBV6-5; CDR3: CASRGGGSKNIQYF
J: TRBJ2-3; V: TRBV29-1; CDR3: CSSDYDSDTQYF
J: TRBJ2-7; V: TRBV5-4; CDR3: CASSLGISYEQYF
J: TRBJ2-1; V: TRBV6-5; CDR3: CASSYTNPSGGYNEGFF
J: TRBJ2-5; V: TRBV7-9; CDR3: CASSLQLEGETQYF
J: TRBJ1-1; V: TRBV29-1; CDR3: CGVDGILGTETFF
J: TRBJ2-2; V: TRBV6-5; CDR3: CASSKVRGRAGELFF
J: TRBJ2-2; V: TRBV11-1; CDR3: CASTFLGRPGELFF
J: TRBJ2-3; V: TRBV11-3; CDR3: CASSLGRTSDTRYF
J: TRBJ2-3; V: TRBV4-2; CDR3: CASGAAFTGTQYF
J: TRBJ2-6; V: TRBV2; CDR3: CASRRQTGANVLTF
J: TRBJ2-1; V: TRBV6-5; CDR3: CASSSPGRGSYNEQFF
J: TRBJ2-7; V: TRBV6-6; CDR3: CASRRTGRYEQYF
J: TRBJ1-1; V: TRBV6-6; CDR3: CASRSDRAGTETFF